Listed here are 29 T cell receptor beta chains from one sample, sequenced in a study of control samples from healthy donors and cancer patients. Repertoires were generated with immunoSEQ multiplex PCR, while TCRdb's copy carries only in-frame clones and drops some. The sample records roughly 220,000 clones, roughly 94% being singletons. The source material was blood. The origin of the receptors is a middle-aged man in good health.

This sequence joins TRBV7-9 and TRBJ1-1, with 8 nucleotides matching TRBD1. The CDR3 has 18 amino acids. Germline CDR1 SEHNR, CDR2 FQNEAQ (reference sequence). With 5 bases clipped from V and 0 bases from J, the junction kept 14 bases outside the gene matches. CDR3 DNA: TGTGCCAGCAGCACGCCCCGGGACAGGTCGCCCCTGAACACTGAAGCTTTCTTT. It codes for CASSTPRDRSPLNTEAFF.

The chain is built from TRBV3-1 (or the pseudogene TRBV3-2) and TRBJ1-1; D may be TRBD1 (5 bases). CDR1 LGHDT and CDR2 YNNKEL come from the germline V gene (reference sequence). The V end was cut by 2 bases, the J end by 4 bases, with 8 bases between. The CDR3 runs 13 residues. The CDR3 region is CASSQFTGTEAFF. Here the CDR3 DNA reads TGTGCCAGCAGCCAATTTACAGGCACTGAAGCTTTCTTT.

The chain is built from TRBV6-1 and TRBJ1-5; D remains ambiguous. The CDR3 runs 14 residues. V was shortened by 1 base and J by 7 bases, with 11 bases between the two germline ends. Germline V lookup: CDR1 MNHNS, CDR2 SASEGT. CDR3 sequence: CASSEGRVGQPQHF. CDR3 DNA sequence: TGTGCCAGCAGTGAAGGTAGGGTTGGGCAGCCCCAGCATTTT.

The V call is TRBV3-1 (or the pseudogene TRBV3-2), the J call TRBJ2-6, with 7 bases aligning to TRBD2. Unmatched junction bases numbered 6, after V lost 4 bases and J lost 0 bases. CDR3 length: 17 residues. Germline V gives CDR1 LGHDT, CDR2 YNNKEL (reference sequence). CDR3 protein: CASSLRRGSSGANVLTF. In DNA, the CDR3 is TGTGCCAGCAGCCTACGGCGGGGGTCCTCTGGGGCCAACGTCCTGACTTTC.

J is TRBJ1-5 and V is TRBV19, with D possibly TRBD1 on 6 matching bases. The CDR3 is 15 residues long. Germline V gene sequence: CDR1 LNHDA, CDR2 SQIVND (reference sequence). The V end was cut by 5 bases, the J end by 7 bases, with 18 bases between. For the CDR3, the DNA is TGTGCCAGTAGTCCAACAGGGCGGATGAACCAGCCCCAGCATTTT. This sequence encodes CASSPTGRMNQPQHF.

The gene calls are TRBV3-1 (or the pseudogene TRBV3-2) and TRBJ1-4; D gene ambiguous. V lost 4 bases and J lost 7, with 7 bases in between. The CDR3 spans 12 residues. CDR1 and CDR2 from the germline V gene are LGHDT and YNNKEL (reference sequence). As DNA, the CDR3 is TGTGCCAGCAGCCTCGAGGGTGAAAAACTGTTTTTT. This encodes CASSLEGEKLFF.

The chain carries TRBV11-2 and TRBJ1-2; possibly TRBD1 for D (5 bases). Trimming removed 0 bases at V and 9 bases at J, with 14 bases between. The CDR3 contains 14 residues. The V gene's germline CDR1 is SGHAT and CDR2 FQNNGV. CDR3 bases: TGTGCCAGCAGCTTAGATGCCGGAGGGGAAAGCTACACCTTC. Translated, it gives CASSLDAGGESYTF.

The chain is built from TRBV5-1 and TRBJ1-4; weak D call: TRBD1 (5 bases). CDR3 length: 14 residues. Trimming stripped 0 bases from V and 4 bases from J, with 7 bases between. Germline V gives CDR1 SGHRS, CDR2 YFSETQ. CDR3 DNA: TGCGCCAGCAGCTTGGCAGGGTTTAATGAAAAACTGTTTTTT. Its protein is CASSLAGFNEKLFF.

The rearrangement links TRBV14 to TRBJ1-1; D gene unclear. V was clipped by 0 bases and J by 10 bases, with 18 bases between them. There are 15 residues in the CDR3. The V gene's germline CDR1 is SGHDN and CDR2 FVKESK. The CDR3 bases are TGTGCCAGCAGCCAAGATCTTAACTCTGCGGAAAGAGCTTTCTTT. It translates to CASSQDLNSAERAFF. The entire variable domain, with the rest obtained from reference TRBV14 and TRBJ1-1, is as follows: EAGVTQFPSHSVIEKGQTVTLRCDPISGHDNLYWYRRVMGKEIKFLLHFVKESKQDESGMPNNRFLAERTGGTYSTLKVQPAELEDSGVYFCASSQDLNSAERAFFGQGTRLTVV.

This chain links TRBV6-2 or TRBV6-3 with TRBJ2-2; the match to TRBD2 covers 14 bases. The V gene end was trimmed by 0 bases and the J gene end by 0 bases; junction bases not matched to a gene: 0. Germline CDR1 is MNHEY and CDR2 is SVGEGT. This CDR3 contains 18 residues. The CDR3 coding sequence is TGTGCCAGCAGTTACTCGACTAGCGGGGGGGCGAACACCGGGGAGCTGTTTTTT. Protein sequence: CASSYSTSGGANTGELFF.

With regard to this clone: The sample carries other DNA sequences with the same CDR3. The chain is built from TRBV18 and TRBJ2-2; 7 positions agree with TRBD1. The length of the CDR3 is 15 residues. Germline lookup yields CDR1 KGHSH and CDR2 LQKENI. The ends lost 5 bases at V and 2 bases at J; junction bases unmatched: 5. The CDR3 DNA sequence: TGTGCCAGCTCATCCGGGACAGTTAACACCGGGGAGCTGTTTTTT. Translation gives CASSSGTVNTGELFF.

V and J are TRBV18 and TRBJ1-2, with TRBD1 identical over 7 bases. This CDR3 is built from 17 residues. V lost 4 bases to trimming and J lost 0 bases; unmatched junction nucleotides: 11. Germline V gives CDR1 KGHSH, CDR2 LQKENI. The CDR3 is CASSLGQATLTNYGYTF. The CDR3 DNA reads TGTGCCAGCTCACTTGGACAGGCGACCTTAACTAACTATGGCTACACCTTC. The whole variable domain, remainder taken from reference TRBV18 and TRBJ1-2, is NAGVMQNPRHLVRRRGQEARLRCSPMKGHSHVYWYRQLPEEGLKFMVYLQKENIIDESGMPKERFSAEFPKEGPSILRIQQVVRGDSAAYFCASSLGQATLTNYGYTFGSGTRLTVV.

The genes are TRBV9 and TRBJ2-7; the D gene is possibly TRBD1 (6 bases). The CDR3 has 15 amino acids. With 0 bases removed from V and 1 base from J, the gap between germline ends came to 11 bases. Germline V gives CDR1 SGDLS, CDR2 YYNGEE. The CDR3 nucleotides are TGTGCCAGCAGCGTAGCTACAGGGCAATCCTACGAGCAGTACTTC. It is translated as CASSVATGQSYEQYF.

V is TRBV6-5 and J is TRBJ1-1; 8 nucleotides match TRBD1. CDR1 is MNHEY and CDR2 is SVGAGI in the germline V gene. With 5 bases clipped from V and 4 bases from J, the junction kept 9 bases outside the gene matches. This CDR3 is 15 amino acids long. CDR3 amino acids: CASSTSGGSGTEAFF. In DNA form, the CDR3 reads TGTGCCAGCAGTACATCAGGGGGCTCGGGCACTGAAGCTTTCTTT.

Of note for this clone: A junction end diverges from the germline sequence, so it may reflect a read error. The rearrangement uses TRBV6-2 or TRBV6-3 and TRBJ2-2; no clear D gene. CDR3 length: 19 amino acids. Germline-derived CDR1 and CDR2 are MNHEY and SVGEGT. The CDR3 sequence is CASSYYIIPLGYNTGELFF. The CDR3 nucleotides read TGTGCCAGCAGCTACTACATAATTCCCTTGGGGTATAACACCGGGGAGCTGTTTTTT.

CDR3 residues: CASSYPTRNTIYF. The DNA for the CDR3 is TGTGCCAGCAGTTACCCGACAAGAAACACCATATATTTT. The V and J genes are TRBV6-2 or TRBV6-3 and TRBJ1-3; no firm D call. Trimming cost V 2 bases and J 5 bases, with 7 bases left between them. The germline V gene has CDR1 MNHEY and CDR2 SVGEGT. The CDR3 runs 13 residues.

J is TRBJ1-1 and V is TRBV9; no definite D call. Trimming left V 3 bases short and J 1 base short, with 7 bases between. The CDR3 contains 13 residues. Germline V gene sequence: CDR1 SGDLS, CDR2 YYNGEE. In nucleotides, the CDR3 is TGTGCCAGCAGCGGCCGGGAGAACACTGAAGCTTTCTTT. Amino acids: CASSGRENTEAFF.

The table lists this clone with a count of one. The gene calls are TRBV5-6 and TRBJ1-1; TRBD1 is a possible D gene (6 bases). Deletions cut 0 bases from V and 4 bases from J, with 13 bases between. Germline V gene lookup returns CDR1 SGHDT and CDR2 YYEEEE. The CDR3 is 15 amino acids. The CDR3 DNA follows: TGTGCCAGCAGCTTGGCGGGGGCGTATGGCACTGAAGCTTTCTTT. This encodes CASSLAGAYGTEAFF.

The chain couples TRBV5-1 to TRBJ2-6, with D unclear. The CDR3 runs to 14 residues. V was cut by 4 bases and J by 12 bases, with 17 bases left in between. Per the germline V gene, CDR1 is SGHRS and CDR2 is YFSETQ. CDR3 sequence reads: CASSPNTVPVVLTF. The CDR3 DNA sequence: TGCGCCAGCAGCCCGAACACCGTTCCGGTCGTCCTGACTTTC.

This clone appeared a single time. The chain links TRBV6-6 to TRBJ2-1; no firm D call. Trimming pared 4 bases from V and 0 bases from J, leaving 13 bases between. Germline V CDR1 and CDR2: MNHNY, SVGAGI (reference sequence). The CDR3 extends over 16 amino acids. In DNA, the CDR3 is TGTGCCAGCAGTTCCGGCGGTAAGAGCTCCTACAATGAGCAGTTCTTC. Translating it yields CASSSGGKSSYNEQFF.

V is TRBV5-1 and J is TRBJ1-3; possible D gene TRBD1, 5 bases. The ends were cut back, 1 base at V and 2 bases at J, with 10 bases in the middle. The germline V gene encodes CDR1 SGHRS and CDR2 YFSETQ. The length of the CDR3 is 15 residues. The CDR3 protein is CASSLIGTPGNTIYF. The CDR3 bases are TGCGCCAGCAGCTTGATCGGGACCCCTGGAAACACCATATATTTT.

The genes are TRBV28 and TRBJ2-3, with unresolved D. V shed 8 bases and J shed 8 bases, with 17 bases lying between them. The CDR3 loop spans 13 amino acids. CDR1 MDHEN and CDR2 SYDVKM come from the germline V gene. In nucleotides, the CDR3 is TGTGCCAGCGGCGACCCCGGAACGACTACGCAGTATTTT. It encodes CASGDPGTTTQYF.

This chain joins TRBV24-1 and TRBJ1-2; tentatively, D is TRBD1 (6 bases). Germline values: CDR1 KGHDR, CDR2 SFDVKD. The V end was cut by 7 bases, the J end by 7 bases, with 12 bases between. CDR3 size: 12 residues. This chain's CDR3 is CATSGGRGGYTF. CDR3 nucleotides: TGTGCCACCAGCGGGGGGCGCGGTGGCTACACCTTC.

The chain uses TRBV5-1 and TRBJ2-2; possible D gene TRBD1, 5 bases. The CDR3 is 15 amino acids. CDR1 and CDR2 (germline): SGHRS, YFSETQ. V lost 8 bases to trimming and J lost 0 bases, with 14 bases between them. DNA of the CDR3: TGCGCCAGTTCCCTCTCACAGGCGAACACCGGGGAGCTGTTTTTT. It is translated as CASSLSQANTGELFF.

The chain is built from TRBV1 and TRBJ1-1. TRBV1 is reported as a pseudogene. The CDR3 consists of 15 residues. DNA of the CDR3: TGCACCAGCAGCCAACGTTCGGGCACGGGCCCTGAAGCTTTCTTT. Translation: CTSSQRSGTGPEAFF.

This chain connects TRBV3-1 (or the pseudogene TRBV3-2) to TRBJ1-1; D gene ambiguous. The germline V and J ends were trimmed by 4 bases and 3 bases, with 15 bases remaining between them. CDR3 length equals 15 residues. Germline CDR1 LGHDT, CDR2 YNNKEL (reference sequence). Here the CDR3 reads CASSPSSLGYTEAFF. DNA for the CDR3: TGTGCCAGCAGCCCCAGCTCATTGGGGTACACTGAAGCTTTCTTT.

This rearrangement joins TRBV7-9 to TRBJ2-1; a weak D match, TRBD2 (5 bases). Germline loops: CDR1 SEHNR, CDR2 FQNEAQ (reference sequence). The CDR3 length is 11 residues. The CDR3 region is CAAGDNNEQFF. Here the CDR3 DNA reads TGTGCTGCGGGCGATAACAATGAGCAGTTCTTC.

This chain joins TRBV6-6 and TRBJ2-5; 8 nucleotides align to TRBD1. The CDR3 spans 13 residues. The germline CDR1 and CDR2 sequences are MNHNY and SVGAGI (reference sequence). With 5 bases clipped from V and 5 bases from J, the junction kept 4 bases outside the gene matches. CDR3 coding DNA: TGTGCCAGCAGTAGACAGGGGAGGGAGACCCAGTACTTC. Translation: CASSRQGRETQYF.

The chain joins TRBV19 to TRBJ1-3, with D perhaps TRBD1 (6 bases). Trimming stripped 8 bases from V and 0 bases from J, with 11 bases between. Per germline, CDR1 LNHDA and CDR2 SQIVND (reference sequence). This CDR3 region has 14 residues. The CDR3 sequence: CASSRGLSGNTIYF. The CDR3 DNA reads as TGTGCCAGTTCCCGGGGGCTCTCTGGAAACACCATATATTTT.